This T cell receptor beta chain was identified during a study of regulatory T cells in long-lasting Graves disease (dated by TCRdb to 2020 to 2023). With regard to the full study: In the newly diagnosed Graves' disease group, patients had been taking antithyroid drugs for less than 3 months. Persistent Graves' disease patients were compared with newly diagnosed Graves' disease patients by peripheral blood TCR sequencing and RNA sequencing. A total of 33 samples underwent TCR sequencing, from 13 patients with persistent Graves' disease and some 20 patients with newly diagnosed Graves' disease. The study was registered as a clinical trial and conducted in China. Findings and caveats that apply to the study as a whole: Persistent Graves' disease patients showed lower TCR Shannon entropy and fewer highly expanded clones than newly diagnosed patients, suggesting clonal expansion. Persistent disease showed preferential use of TRBV28, TRBJ1-2 and TRBJ2-5, whereas newly diagnosed disease favored TRBV20-1 and TRBJ2-1. The authors acknowledged the small sample size as a limitation that may reduce accuracy. More public clonotypes were shared among persistent patients (around 3,000) than among newly diagnosed patients (966). Because the primary lesion, thyroid tissue, could not be accessed, the study looked at peripheral blood alone. Only the TCR beta chain was sequenced and analyzed.

Comments on this clonotype: Its antigen specificity is not known. Base quality data are lacking; no much larger clone is found one base away.

The CDR3 runs 16 residues from the cysteine to the phenylalanine. The entry retains the CDR3 DNA only, 48 bases that are in frame from base 1. After removal of 0 bases from V and 3 bases from J, the junction retains 6 bases not matched to a gene. Taken from the germline V gene, the CDR1 and CDR2 loops are SGDLS and YYNGEE. Receptor amplification or capture employed multiplex PCR. The sequencing machine was an Illumina HiSeq 4000. CDR3 regions were amplified by Arm-PCR with iRepertoire HTBI primers to construct TCR beta libraries. Before sequencing, the PCR products went through gel purification. In the authors' own workflow: A total of roughly 67 TRBV and more than twelve TRBJ segments were identified across samples and were used for gene usage analysis of CDR3 amino acid clonotypes. COPE and FqMerger were used to merge filtered high-quality paired reads into contigs. BLAST was used to align contigs to IMGT TRBV, TRBD and TRBJ reference genes, with CDR3 defined following IMGT. Highly expanded clones were defined as clonotypes with a frequency above 0.1%. Repertoire diversity was measured by Shannon entropy, and V-J evenness by the Gini coefficient. A clonotype found in more than one individual was treated as public. In-frame beta chains were kept once TCRdb had trimmed the public reads at Q25 with fastp and called clones with MiXCR. Rows matching on CDR3 protein sequence are summarized as one entry with the most common DNA and genes. These V and J calls are TCRdb output, not the study's own analysis. The sample table holds approximately 400,000 distinct CDR3 sequences, of which around 16% were seen once. Clones ranked in the top ten supply about 8.2% of the sample.

Read against the paper, the sample's time point label means: newly diagnosed GD, antithyroid drugs for less than 3 months. For both TCR sequencing and RNA sequencing, RNA was extracted from PBMCs in TRIzol. The diagnosis of Graves' disease was made according to American Thyroid Association guidelines. The patients came from an endocrinology department in Xi'an, China. Each patient gave 7.5 to 10 milliliters of peripheral blood, collected in an EDTA anticoagulant tube. PBMCs were isolated by Ficoll Paque Plus density gradient separation without further T cell sorting. RNA quality was checked with an Agilent 2100 Bioanalyzer and agarose gel, and concentration with a NanoDrop 2000. The data were also submitted as part of a second study, on T cells in Graves' hyperthyroidism and ophthalmopathy. As the second publication notes: Stable Graves' hyperthyroidism was defined as no progression to ophthalmopathy during 18 months of follow-up. Hyperthyroidism patients were aged 18 to 65 years and newly diagnosed, with disease duration of less than 2 months. The study excluded patients with uncontrolled infections, other autoimmune diseases, pregnancy or lactation. Diagnoses were based on clinical symptoms, serum thyroxine and TRAb, thyroid ultrasound and orbital computed tomography. The TCR CDR3 was subjected to a first round of RT-PCR using the HTBI primer set and the Qiagen OneStep RT-PCR kit. Most expanded thyroid clonotypes (frequency above 0.001) were also found in blood, which suggests that blood repertoires may mirror thyroid immune responses. A 13 V-J signature model separated ophthalmopathy from stable hyperthyroidism, with approximately 87% sensitivity and 81.08% specificity in cross-validation and 80%/75% in testing. In validation, the model predicted progression to ophthalmopathy with approximately 71% sensitivity and less than 75% specificity, a median of about 6 months before onset. To identify distinguishing TCR V-J signatures, a discovery cohort of about 100 patients was used, comprising 43 with Graves' ophthalmopathy and under 60 with stable Graves' hyperthyroidism. Prospective prediction of ophthalmopathy was tested in an independent validation cohort of 18 to 20 hyperthyroidism patients and 15 to 17 patients who later progressed to ophthalmopathy. The roughly 91 discovery patients were randomly split 7:3 into training and test sets. In more than 5 Graves' hyperthyroidism patients, the study also compared T-cell repertoires from thyroid tissue with T-cell repertoires from blood. After blood sampling, hyperthyroidism patients were treated with methimazole at a starting dose of 30 mg daily, and ophthalmopathy patients were treated with high-dose intravenous methylprednisolone. The libraries were constructed in a second round of multiplex PCR and then size-selected and purified. Paired-end sequencing of the libraries was performed with 100 bp reads on an Illumina HiSeq2000. SOAPnuke was used to process the raw data, throwing out any read that contained adapters or uncalled bases, had a mean Phred below 15, or lacked an exact constant-primer or identifier match. High-quality paired reads were merged with COPE v1.2.5, and unique nucleotide sequences were defined as clonotypes. MiTCR v1.1 was used to align clonotypes to the IMGT TRBV, TRBD and TRBJ reference segments. The analysis was restricted to V-J combinations with a frequency above 0.0001, which together covered about 99% of the repertoires. A TCS score was defined as the ratio between F50 (clonal expansion) and ExV (chaos), using BLOSUM62-based TCRdist between CDR3 peptides within each V-J. Welch's t-statistics and random forest reduced around 550 V-J features to 13, which were used in a naive Bayes classifier (R e1071). Sample size was not statistically predetermined, and blinding of investigators to group allocation was not performed. The paper describes TCR Vbeta CDR3 sequencing of 120 to 150 peripheral blood samples, made up of around 41 ophthalmopathy patients, over 70 hyperthyroidism patients and some 17 progressor patients.

This clonotype originated in a woman between 35 and 50 years old with Graves disease. Donor details come from another sample of the same person, matched by shared clones. The material was peripheral blood mononuclear cells (PBMCs), obtained at new diagnosis, from a patient treated with antithyroid drugs. The sequence links TRBV9 to TRBJ2-7; TRBD1 lines up with 10 middle nucleotides. The nucleotides read TGTGCCAGCAGCGTAGCCGGGACAGGGGTCCTCTACGAGCAGTACTTC. Its protein product is CASSVAGTGVLYEQYF.